Presented here are 16 T cell receptor beta chains from one specimen sequenced in a study of neurological immune-mediated disorders. TCRdb fed the 5' RACE reads into MiXCR, producing one record per CDR3 protein. This table holds roughly 60,000 distinct CDR3 sequences, 3.5% to 4.5% found once. Sequenced input: PBMCs. The receptors derive from a woman aged 45-59 years with multiple sclerosis.

In this sample, this clonotype turned up many times. J is TRBJ1-2 and V is TRBV5-5; 7 positions match TRBD1. The germline CDR1 and CDR2 sequences are SGHKS and YYEKEE (reference sequence). V lost 1 base, J lost 7 bases, and 7 bases stayed unmatched. The CDR3 is 14 residues long. The CDR3 DNA follows: TGTGCCAGCAGCTTGCCGCGGGACAGCGGTGGCTACACCTTC. It specifies CASSLPRDSGGYTF.

The sample holds many counts of this clonotype. The chain carries TRBV12-3 or TRBV12-4 and TRBJ2-6, with a possible D match to TRBD1 (6 bases). Trimming removed 3 bases from V and 8 bases from J, with 14 bases in between. This CDR3 has 15 amino acids. CDR3 bases: TGTGCCAGCAGTTTTTCTCTGGGACAACCCAACGTCCTGACTTTC. It codes for CASSFSLGQPNVLTF.

The chain couples TRBV6-1 to TRBJ1-2; D gene ambiguous. Germline V gives CDR1 MNHNS, CDR2 SASEGT. Between the trimmed V and J ends, which lost 4 bases and 8 bases, there was a span of 17 bases. The CDR3 covers 14 residues. In nucleotides, the CDR3 is TGTGCCAGCAGTGGAAGGATCGGGTCGTCAGGCTACACCTTC. It is translated as CASSGRIGSSGYTF.

This clonotype has a handful of counts. V is TRBV5-6 and J is TRBJ1-1; tentative D call: TRBD1 (5 bases). Germline lookup yields CDR1 SGHDT and CDR2 YYEEEE. Trimming took 3 bases from V and 1 from J, leaving 16 bases between them. The CDR3 runs to 16 residues. CDR3 amino acids: CASSYSRDWRNTEAFF. The CDR3 bases are TGTGCCAGCAGCTACTCCCGGGACTGGAGGAACACTGAAGCTTTCTTT.

This clonotype was detected only once. The chain recombines TRBV11-3 with TRBJ2-1; 7 nucleotides match TRBD2. Germline CDR1 is SGHNT and CDR2 is YENEEA. This CDR3 contains 15 residues. J was trimmed by 4 bases and V by 1 base; bases with no gene match: 4. CDR3 loop: CASSLAAGAYNEQFF. The CDR3 nucleotides are TGTGCCAGCAGCTTAGCTGCGGGAGCATACAATGAGCAGTTCTTC. The full variable domain, in which reference TRBV11-3 and TRBJ2-1 provide the parts outside the CDR3, is EAGVVQSPRYKIIEKKQPVAFWCNPISGHNTLYWYLQNLGQGPELLIRYENEEAVDDSQLPKDRFSAERLKGVDSTLKIQPAELGDSAVYLCASSLAAGAYNEQFFGPGTRLTVL.

This clonotype appeared many times. The rearrangement joins TRBV11-3 to TRBJ1-1; a weak D match, TRBD1 (6 bases). Germline assignment: CDR1 SGHNT and CDR2 YENEEA. The CDR3 is 14 amino acids. V gave up 2 bases and J gave up 10 bases, with 17 bases separating them. In nucleotides, the CDR3 is TGTGCCAGCAGCTTAAACCGGGACAACGGAGGAGCTTTCTTT. Amino acid sequence: CASSLNRDNGGAFF.

This clonotype showed up many times. This chain joins TRBV5-1 and TRBJ2-5, with D possibly called TRBD1 or TRBD2 (5 bases each). CDR3 length: 15 residues. Germline-derived CDR1 and CDR2 are SGHRS and YFSETQ. V was clipped by 5 bases and J by 2 bases, with 16 bases between them. The CDR3 region is CASSPGGLPQETQYF. DNA of the CDR3: TGCGCCAGCAGTCCTGGGGGTCTCCCACAAGAGACCCAGTACTTC.

This clonotype was counted many times. V usage is TRBV16 and J usage is TRBJ2-7; possible D gene TRBD1, 5 bases. V shed 3 bases and J shed 2 bases, with 14 bases lying between them. The germline gives CDR1 KGHSY, CDR2 FQNENV. The length of the CDR3 is 15 residues. In DNA form, the CDR3 reads TGTGCCAGCAGCCAGGTACAGGCAGCTACCTACGAGCAGTACTTC. Protein: CASSQVQAATYEQYF.

This clonotype was seen many times. J is TRBJ2-3 and V is TRBV5-1; TRBD2 matches 10 bases. This CDR3 is 15 amino acids long. V shed 4 bases, J shed 5 bases, and the junction held 7 bases outside the gene matches. CDR1 SGHRS and CDR2 YFSETQ come from the germline V gene. The CDR3 loop reads CASSGLAGVVDTQYF. The DNA of the CDR3 is TGCGCCAGCAGCGGGCTAGCGGGAGTTGTAGATACGCAGTATTTT.

The sample holds many counts of this clonotype. This chain links TRBV12-3 or TRBV12-4 with TRBJ2-1; D remains ambiguous. Trimming stripped 4 bases from V and 8 bases from J, with 6 bases between. CDR3 length: 11 residues. The CDR3 spells CASSSLDEQFF. CDR3 nucleotides: TGTGCCAGCAGTTCGTTGGATGAGCAGTTCTTC.

Worth noting for this clonotype: This may stem from a read error, because a much larger clone lies one nucleotide away. The chain carries TRBV20-1 and TRBJ2-7, with D hard to call. The V gene's germline CDR1 is DFQATT and CDR2 SNEGSKA (reference sequence). The CDR3 covers 14 residues. Trimming cost V 3 bases and J 3 bases, with 15 bases left between them. The CDR3 DNA reads as TGCAGTGCTAGCTCCGCTAGAGGTAACTACGAGCAGTACTTC. This sequence encodes CSASSARGNYEQYF.

Of note for this clonotype: This clone may be a read error of a much larger clone one base away. V is TRBV27 and J is TRBJ1-4, with no clear D. The germline gives CDR1 MNHEY, CDR2 SMNVEV (reference sequence). The CDR3 runs 13 residues. Trimming removed 5 bases from V and 7 bases from J, with 11 bases in between. CDR3 region: CASSLTTAEKLFF. The CDR3 coding sequence is TGTGCCAGCAGTCTCACTACAGCTGAAAAACTGTTTTTT.

A remark on this clonotype: A much larger clone differs from this one at a single base, so this may be a read error. The chain combines TRBV20-1 with TRBJ1-2; D possibly corresponds to TRBD1 (6 bases). CDR3 size: 15 residues. Germline CDR1 reads DFQATT; CDR2 reads SNEGSKA (reference sequence). V was trimmed by 0 bases and J by 0 bases, leaving 11 bases between them. CDR3 in amino acids: CSARDPGTTNYGYTF. The CDR3 nucleotides are TGCAGTGCTAGAGATCCGGGGACAACTAACTATGGCTACACCTTC.

This clonotype was picked up many times. The V gene is TRBV7-9, the J gene TRBJ2-2, with D unresolved. CDR3 length: 12 residues. CDR1 SEHNR and CDR2 FQNEAQ come from the germline V gene (reference sequence). V gave up 7 bases and J gave up 10 bases, with 13 bases separating them. The CDR3 reads CASTNERPELFF. In nucleotides, the CDR3 is TGTGCCAGCACCAATGAGCGCCCGGAGCTGTTTTTT.

The sample holds many counts of this clonotype. This chain uses TRBV12-5 with TRBJ1-2; no reliable D call. Germline CDR1 LGHNT, CDR2 FRNRAP. This CDR3 spans 12 amino acids. V shed 3 bases and J shed 8 bases, with 10 bases lying between them. As DNA, the CDR3 is TGTGCTAGTGGTTTAGGACCTGGGGGCTACACCTTC. It yields the protein CASGLGPGGYTF.

There are many counts of this clonotype. J is TRBJ2-5 and V is TRBV20-1, with 7 bases aligning to TRBD1. The CDR3 covers 14 residues. The J segment lost 5 bases and the V segment lost 3 bases, leaving 9 bases of the junction unmatched. Germline V gene data show CDR1 as DFQATT and CDR2 as SNEGSKA (reference sequence). The CDR3 loop reads CSASRGQDGETQYF. DNA for the CDR3: TGCAGTGCTAGTCGTGGACAGGACGGGGAGACCCAGTACTTC.